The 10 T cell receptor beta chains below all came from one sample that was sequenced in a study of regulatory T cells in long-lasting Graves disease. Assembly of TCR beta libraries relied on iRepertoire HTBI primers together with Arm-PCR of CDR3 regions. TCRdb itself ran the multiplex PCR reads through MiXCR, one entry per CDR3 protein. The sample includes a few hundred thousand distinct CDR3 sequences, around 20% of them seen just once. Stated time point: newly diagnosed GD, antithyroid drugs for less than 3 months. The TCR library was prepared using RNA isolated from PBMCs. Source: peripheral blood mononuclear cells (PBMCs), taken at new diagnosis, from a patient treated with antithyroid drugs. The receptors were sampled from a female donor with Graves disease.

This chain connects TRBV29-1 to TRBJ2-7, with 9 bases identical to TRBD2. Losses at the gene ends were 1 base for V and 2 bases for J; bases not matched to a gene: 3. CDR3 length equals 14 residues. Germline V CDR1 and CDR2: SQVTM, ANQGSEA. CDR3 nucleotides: TGCAGCGTTGAAGGGCCTAGCGGGACCTACGAGCAGTACTTC. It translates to CSVEGPSGTYEQYF.

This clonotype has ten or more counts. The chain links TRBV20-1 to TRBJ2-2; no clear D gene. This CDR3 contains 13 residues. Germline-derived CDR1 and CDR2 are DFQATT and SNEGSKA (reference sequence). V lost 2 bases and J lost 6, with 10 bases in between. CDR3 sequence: CSARRSPAGELFF. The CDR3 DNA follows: TGCAGTGCTAGAAGGAGTCCCGCCGGGGAGCTGTTTTTT.

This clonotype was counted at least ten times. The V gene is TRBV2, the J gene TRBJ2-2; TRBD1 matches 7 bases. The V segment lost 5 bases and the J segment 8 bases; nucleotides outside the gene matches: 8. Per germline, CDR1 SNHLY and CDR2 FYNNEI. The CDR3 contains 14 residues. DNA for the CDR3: TGTGCCAGCAGTTTGACAGGGTCATCGGGGGAGCTGTTTTTT. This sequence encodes CASSLTGSSGELFF. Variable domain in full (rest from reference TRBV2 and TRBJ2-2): EPEVTQTPSHQVTQMGQEVILRCVPISNHLYFYWYRQILGQKVEFLVSFYNNEISEKSEIFDDQFSVERPDGSNFTLKIRSTKLEDSAMYFCASSLTGSSGELFFGEGSRLTVL.

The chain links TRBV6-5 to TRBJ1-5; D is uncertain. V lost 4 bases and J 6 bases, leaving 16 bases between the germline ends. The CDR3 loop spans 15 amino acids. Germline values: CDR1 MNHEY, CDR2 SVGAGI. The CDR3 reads CASSSLETQSQPQHF. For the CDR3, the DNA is TGTGCCAGCAGTTCGTTGGAGACTCAGAGTCAGCCCCAGCATTTT.

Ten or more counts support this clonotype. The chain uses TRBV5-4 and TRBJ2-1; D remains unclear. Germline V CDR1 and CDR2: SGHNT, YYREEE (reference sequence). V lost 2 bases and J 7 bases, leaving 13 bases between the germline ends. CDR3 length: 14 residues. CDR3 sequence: CASSFKRGLNEQFF. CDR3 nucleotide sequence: TGTGCCAGCAGCTTTAAGAGAGGCTTGAATGAGCAGTTCTTC.

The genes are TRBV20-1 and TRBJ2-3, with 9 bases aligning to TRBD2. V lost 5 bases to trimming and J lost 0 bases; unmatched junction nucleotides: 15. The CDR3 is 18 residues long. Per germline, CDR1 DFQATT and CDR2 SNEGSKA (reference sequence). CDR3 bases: TGCAGTGCTCCTGAGACTAGCGGAGCCCACCCTAGCACAGATACGCAGTATTTT. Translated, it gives CSAPETSGAHPSTDTQYF.

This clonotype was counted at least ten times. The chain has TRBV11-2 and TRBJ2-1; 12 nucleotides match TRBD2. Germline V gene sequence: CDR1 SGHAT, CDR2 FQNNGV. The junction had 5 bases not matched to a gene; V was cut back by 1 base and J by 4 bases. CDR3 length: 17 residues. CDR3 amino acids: CASSLASGLAGYNEQFF. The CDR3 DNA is TGTGCCAGCAGCTTAGCCTCGGGACTAGCGGGTTACAATGAGCAGTTCTTC.

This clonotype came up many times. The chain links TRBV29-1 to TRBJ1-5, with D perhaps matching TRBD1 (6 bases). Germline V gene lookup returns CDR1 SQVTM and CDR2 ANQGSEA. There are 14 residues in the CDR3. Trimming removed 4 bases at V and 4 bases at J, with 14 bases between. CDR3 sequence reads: CSVAGESTNQPQHF. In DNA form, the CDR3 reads TGCAGCGTTGCAGGGGAGTCCACTAATCAGCCCCAGCATTTT. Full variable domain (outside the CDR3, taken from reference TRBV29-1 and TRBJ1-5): SAVISQKPSRDICQRGTSLTIQCQVDSQVTMMFWYRQQPGQSLTLIATANQGSEATYESGFVIDKFPISRPNLTFSTLTVSNMSPEDSSIYLCSVAGESTNQPQHFGDGTRLSIL.

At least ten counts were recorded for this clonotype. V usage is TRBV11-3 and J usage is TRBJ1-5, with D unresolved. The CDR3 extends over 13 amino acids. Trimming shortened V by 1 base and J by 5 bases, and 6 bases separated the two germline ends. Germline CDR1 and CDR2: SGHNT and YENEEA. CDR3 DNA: TGTGCCAGCAGCTTAGCAGTCGATCAGCCCCAGCATTTT. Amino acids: CASSLAVDQPQHF.

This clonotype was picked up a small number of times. The CDR3 loop is CASSYTGGDEKLFF. For the CDR3, the DNA is TGTGCCAGCAGTTATACAGGGGGGGACGAAAAACTGTTTTTT. The chain is built from TRBV6-5 and TRBJ1-4; 8 nucleotides match TRBD1. The CDR3 runs 14 residues. Germline V CDR1 and CDR2: MNHEY, SVGAGI. With V trimmed by 3 bases and J by 8 bases, 5 bases remained unmatched.